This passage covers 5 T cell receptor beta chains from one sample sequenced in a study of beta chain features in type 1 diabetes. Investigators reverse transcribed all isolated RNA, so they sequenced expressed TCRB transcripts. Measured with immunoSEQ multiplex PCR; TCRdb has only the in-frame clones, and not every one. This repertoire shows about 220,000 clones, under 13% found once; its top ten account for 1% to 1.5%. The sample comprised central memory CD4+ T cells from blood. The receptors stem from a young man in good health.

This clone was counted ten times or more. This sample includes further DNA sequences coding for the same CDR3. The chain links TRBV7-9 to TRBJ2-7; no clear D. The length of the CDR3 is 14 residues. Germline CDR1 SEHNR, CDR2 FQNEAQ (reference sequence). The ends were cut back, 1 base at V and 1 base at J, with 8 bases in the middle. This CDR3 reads CASSLGADSYEQYF. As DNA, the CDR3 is TGTGCCAGCAGCTTAGGGGCAGATTCCTACGAGCAGTACTTC. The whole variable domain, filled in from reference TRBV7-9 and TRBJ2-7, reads DTGVSQNPRHKITKRGQNVTFRCDPISEHNRLYWYRQTLGQGPEFLTYFQNEAQLEKSRLLSDRFSAERPKGSFSTLEIQRTEQGDSAMYLCASSLGADSYEQYFGPGTRLTVT.

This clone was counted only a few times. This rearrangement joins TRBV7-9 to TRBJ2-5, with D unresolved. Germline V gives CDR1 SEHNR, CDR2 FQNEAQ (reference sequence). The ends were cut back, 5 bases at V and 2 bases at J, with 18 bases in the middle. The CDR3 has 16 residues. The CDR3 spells CASSPSPLEIQETQYF. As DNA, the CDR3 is TGTGCCAGCAGCCCATCCCCTTTGGAGATACAAGAGACCCAGTACTTC.

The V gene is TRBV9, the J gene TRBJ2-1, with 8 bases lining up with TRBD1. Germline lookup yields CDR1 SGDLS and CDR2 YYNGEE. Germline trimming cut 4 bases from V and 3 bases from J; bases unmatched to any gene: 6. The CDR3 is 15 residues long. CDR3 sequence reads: CASSYRTGNYNEQFF. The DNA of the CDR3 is TGTGCCAGCAGCTATCGGACAGGGAACTACAATGAGCAGTTCTTC.

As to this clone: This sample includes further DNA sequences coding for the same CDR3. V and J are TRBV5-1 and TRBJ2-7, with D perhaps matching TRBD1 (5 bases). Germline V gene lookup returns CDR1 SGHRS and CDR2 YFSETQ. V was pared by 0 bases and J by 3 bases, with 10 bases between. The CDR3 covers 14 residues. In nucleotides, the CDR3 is TGCGCCAGCAGCTTGGGGCAGGACATCTACGAGCAGTACTTC. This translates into CASSLGQDIYEQYF.

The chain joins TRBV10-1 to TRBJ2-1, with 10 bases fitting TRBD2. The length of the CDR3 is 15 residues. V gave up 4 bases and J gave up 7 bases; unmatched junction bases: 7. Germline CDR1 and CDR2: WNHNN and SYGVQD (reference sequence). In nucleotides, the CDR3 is TGCGCCAGCAGTGCAGGAGCGGGAGGGCAAAATGAGCAGTTCTTC. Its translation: CASSAGAGGQNEQFF.